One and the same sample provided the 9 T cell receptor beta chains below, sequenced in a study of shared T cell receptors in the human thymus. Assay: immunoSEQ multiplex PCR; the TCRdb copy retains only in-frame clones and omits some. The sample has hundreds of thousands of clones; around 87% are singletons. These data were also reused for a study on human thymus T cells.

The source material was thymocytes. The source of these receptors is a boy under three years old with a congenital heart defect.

CDR3 amino acids: CASNQGLWRADTQYF. The CDR3 bases are TGTGCCAGCAACCAGGGACTATGGCGGGCAGATACGCAGTATTTT. J is TRBJ2-3 and V is TRBV2; the match to TRBD2 covers 7 bases. The CDR3 consists of 15 residues. From germline, CDR1 is SNHLY and CDR2 FYNNEI. Unmatched junction bases numbered 11, after V lost 7 bases and J lost 4 bases.

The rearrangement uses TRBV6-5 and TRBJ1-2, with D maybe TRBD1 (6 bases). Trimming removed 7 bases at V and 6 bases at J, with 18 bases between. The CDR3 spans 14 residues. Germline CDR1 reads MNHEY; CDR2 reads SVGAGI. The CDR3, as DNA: TGTGCCAGCACCCCCGCCAGGGGAAGGAATGGCTACACCTTC. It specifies CASTPARGRNGYTF.

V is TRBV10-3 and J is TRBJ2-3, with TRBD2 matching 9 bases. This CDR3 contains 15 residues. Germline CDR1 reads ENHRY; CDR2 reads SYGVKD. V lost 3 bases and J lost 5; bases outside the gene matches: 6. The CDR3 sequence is CAISDGAGGGDTQYF. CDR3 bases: TGTGCCATCAGTGATGGAGCGGGAGGCGGAGATACGCAGTATTTT.

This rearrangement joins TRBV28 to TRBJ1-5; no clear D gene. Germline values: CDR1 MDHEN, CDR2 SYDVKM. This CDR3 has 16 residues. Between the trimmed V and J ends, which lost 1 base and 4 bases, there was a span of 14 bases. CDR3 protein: CASSLLGEVLNQPQHF. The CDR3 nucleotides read TGTGCCAGCAGTTTATTAGGTGAGGTTTTGAATCAGCCCCAGCATTTT.

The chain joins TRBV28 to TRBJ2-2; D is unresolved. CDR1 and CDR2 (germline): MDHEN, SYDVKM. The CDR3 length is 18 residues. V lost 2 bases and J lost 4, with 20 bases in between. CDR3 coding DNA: TGTGCCAGCAGTTTACGGCGGCCCAGCAAAGGCCCCACCGGGGAGCTGTTTTTT. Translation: CASSLRRPSKGPTGELFF.

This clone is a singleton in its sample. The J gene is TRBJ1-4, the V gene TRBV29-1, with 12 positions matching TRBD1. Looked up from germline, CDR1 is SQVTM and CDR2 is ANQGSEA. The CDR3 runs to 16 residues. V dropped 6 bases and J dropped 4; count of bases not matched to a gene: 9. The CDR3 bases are TGCAGCGTCCGCACGGGACAGGGGGCTGATAATGAAAAACTGTTTTTT. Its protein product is CSVRTGQGADNEKLFF.

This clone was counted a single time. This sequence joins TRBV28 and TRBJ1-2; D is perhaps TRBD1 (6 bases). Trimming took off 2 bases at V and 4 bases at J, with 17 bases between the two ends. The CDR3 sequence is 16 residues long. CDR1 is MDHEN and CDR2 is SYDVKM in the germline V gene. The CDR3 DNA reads TGTGCCAGCAGTTTAAGCCAGGGGCCACCTCTCTATGGCTACACCTTC. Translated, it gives CASSLSQGPPLYGYTF.

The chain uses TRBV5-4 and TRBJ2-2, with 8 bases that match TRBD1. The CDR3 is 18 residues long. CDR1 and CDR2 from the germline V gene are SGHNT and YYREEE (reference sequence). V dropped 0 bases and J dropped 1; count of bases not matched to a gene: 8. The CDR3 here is CASSLADRELRNTGELFF. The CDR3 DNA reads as TGTGCCAGCAGCTTGGCGGACAGGGAACTTCGGAACACCGGGGAGCTGTTTTTT.

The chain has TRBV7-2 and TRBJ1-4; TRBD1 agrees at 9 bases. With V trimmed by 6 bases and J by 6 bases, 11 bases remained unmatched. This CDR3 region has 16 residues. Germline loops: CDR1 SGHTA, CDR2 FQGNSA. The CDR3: CASSQTFGTGHEKLFF. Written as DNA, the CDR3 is TGTGCCAGCAGTCAGACCTTCGGGACAGGGCATGAAAAACTGTTTTTT.